The sequence of this T cell receptor (beta chain) was determined in a study of T cell responses to AZD1222 COVID-19 vaccine. Findings of the study overall: Repertoire collection took place solely once the T cell response had peaked.

CDR3 size: 16 residues. Germline V lookup: CDR1 MNHNS, CDR2 SASEGT. V was pared by 2 bases and J by 0 bases, with 14 bases between. With regard to this clone: Its antigen is still unknown.

The data were produced by immunoSEQ multiplex PCR, yet TCRdb's version contains in-frame clones alone and is incomplete. The table includes tens of thousands of clones, nearly 90% detected once. The sample in question was peripheral blood, obtained 28 days after the second AZD1222 dose. The chain couples TRBV6-1 to TRBJ2-7; unclear D gene. This receptor was identified in an adult who received the AZD1222 COVID-19 vaccine. The CDR3 region has the DNA TGTGCCAGCAGTGAATTCGGCAGCGATAGCTCCTACGAGCAGTACTTC. Residues: CASSEFGSDSSYEQYF.